This TCR beta chain came from a study of Tregs in tolerant kidney transplant recipients. Overall study context: Recipients received nonmyeloablative bone marrow transplants from related graft donors, with transient mixed chimerism. Findings of the study overall: Some patients' samples used different primers over time, so nucleotide sequences weren't comparable. In tolerant patients, donor-specific Tregs outgrew total Tregs, suggesting antigen-driven expansion.

Unstimulated Tregs (CD4+CD25+CD127-) and CD4+CD25- non-Tregs were sorted from PBMCs. Here immunoSEQ multiplex PCR was the method, and the copy in TCRdb shows in-frame clones only, minus some. The table gives over 45,000 clones; the top ten clones make up about 0.85% of it. As concerns this clone: The antigen remains undetermined. The observed sequence ends 3 residues before the CDR3 terminus, with the missing tail filled in from the germline J gene.

This CDR3 region has 18 residues. V shed 5 bases and J 4 bases; nucleotides not matched to a gene: 16. Germline V gene data show CDR1 as LNHDA and CDR2 as SQIVND (reference sequence). The TCR sequence derives from a human donor who received a combined kidney and bone marrow transplant. Specimen: CD4+ T cells from blood, collected before the transplant. The chain couples TRBV19 to TRBJ2-1; 8 bases match TRBD2. The part of the CDR3 DNA that was read is TGTGCCAGTAGTGTCCAAGGGCTGGGTAGCGGGGCTTACAATGAG. Translation gives CASSVQGLGSGAYNE. In full, the CDR3 reads CASSVQGLGSGAYNEQFF.